This record looks at one T cell receptor beta chain sequence and its context. Antigen unknown. The same CDR3 can be traced to other DNA sequences in this sample. This table comes from immunoSEQ multiplex PCR, and its TCRdb copy is limited to in-frame clones, with some not included. The repertoire has about 31,000 clones, around 90% of them found once; the top ten carry 0.1%. This record comes from a study of T cells after posttransplantation cyclophosphamide. The naive gate required viable CD3+CD4+ or CD3+CD8+ cells with CCR7+CD45RA+CD45RO-CD95-CD27+CD28+ phenotype. The CDR3 runs 14 residues. V lost 0 bases, J lost 5 bases, and 9 bases lay in between. Germline V gene sequence: CDR1 MNHEY, CDR2 SVGAGI. Study findings and constraints: After PTCy, TRB diversity resembled that of CNI/methotrexate controls. Tissue-infiltrating T cells from skin or gut overlapped little with blood T cells. Later post-transplant blood repertoires were often dominated by donor CD8+ memory clones.

The chain links TRBV6-5 to TRBJ2-3; D not certain. Sequencing was done on a sample of naive CD4+ T cells sorted from blood. The TCR was taken from a young man in good health and a related stem cell transplant donor. CDR3 amino acids: CASSYSRVLDTQYF. The CDR3 DNA reads TGTGCCAGCAGTTACTCGAGAGTTTTAGATACGCAGTATTTT.